This T cell receptor beta chain was documented in a study of shared clonotypes between healthy human individuals. Study summary: Each donor contributed plates that comprised three CD4 naive, three CD4 memory, two CD8 naive and one CD8 memory.

In regard to this clone: No antigen is known for it.

Between the trimmed V and J ends, which lost 0 bases and 0 bases, there was a span of 9 bases. The CDR3 sequence is 15 residues long. Germline CDR1 and CDR2: SGHDN and FVKESK. The material for each subset, its genomic DNA, was split evenly across several immunoSEQ plates. Assay used: immunoSEQ multiplex PCR; TCRdb lists only in-frame clones, some missing. Of millions of clones in the sample, roughly 95% were seen once. Notes on the study in general: Roughly 4.6% of naive CD4 clonotypes were common to a handful of donors. Rarefaction gave evidence that sorted-subset sequencing remained incomplete despite large depth.

The origin of this receptor is a man in his late teens or twenties in good health. The chain combines TRBV14 with TRBJ2-7, with a weak D call TRBD2 (5 bases). Material for sequencing was naive CD4+ T cells sorted from blood. Subset indicated: CD45RA+ positively selected. Here the CDR3 reads CASSQDAGRSYEQYF. CDR3 nucleotide sequence: TGTGCCAGCAGCCAAGATGCGGGCCGCTCCTACGAGCAGTACTTC.